This T cell receptor beta chain was documented in a study of blood T cell repertoires in COVID-19. Assay: immunoSEQ multiplex PCR; the TCRdb copy retains only in-frame clones and omits some. There are around 62,000 clones in the sample; approximately 85% occur only once, and less than 55% lies in the top ten. The germline gives CDR1 SGHNT, CDR2 YENEEA. The CDR3 runs to 12 residues. Trimming shortened V by 7 bases and J by 5 bases, and 12 bases separated the two germline ends. Sequenced input: peripheral blood. The clonotype comes from a woman aged 60-75 years with COVID-19, enrolled during active disease. This rearrangement joins TRBV11-3 to TRBJ2-7, with D possibly being TRBD1 (6 bases). Here the CDR3 DNA reads TGTGCCAGCAAGGGCAGGGGAGACGAGCAGTACTTC. Encoded protein: CASKGRGDEQYF.